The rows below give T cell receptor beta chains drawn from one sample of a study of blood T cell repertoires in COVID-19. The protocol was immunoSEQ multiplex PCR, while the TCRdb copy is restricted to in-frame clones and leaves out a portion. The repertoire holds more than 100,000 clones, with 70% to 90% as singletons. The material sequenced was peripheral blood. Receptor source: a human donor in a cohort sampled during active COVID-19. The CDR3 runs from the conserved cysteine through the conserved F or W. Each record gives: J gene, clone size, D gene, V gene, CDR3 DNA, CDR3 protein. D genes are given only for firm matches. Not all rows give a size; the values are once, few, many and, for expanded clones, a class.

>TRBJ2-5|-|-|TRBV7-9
TGTGCCAGCAGCTTAGCCCCGGGCCCCGTGACGGGGGAGACCCAGTACTTC
CASSLAPGPVTGETQYF
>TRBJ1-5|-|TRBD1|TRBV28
TGTGCCAGCAGTTTGGTGACAGGGGCGGATCAGCCCCAGCATTTT
CASSLVTGADQPQHF
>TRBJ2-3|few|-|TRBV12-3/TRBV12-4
TGTGCCAGCAGATATAGCACAGATACGCAGTATTTT
CASRYSTDTQYF
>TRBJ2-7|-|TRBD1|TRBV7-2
TGTGCCAGCACCCTTGGCAGGGGGTCCTACGAGCAGTACTTC
CASTLGRGSYEQYF
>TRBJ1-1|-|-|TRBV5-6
TGTGCCAGCAGCTTATTTACAGGGGAAGCTTTCTTT
CASSLFTGEAFF
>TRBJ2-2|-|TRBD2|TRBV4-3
TGCGCCAGCAGGCTTAGCGGGAGCGCGAACACCGGGGAGCTGTTTTTT
CASRLSGSANTGELFF
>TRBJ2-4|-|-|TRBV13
TGTGCCAGCAGCTTGCGTTTGCACATTCAGTACTTC
CASSLRLHIQYF
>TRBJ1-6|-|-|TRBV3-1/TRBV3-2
TGTGCCAGCAGCCAAGGTAGGAGCTCCTATAATTCACCCCTCCACTTT
CASSQGRSSYNSPLHF
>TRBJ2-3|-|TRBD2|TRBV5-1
TGCGCCAGCAGCCTGGGACTAGCGGGGGGGTCAAGCACAGATACGCAGTATTTT
CASSLGLAGGSSTDTQYF
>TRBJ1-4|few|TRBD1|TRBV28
TGTGCCAGCAGTCCCGGGACAGTTGCAACTAATGAAAAACTGTTTTTT
CASSPGTVATNEKLFF
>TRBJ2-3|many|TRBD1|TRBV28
TGTGCCAGCACCTCCCCCGGGACAGGGGTTAGAACGCAGTATTTT
CASTSPGTGVRTQYF
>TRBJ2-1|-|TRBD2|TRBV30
TGTGCCTGGAAAACGCCGACTAGCGATTTTGTCGGCGAGCAGTTCTTC
CAWKTPTSDFVGEQFF
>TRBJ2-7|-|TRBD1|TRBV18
TGTGCCAGCTCACTTCACGGAACCTCAGGGGGTTCCTCCTACGAGCAGTACTTC
CASSLHGTSGGSSYEQYF
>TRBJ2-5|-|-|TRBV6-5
TGTGCCAGCCGGGATCGGGAGACCCAGTACTTC
CASRDRETQYF
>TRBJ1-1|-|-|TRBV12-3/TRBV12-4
TGTGCCACCCGAGCGCAGATTACGGATGAAGCTTTCTTT
CATRAQITDEAFF
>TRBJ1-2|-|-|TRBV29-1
TGCAGCGCACGAGGAGGGAACTATGGCTACACCTTC
CSARGGNYGYTF
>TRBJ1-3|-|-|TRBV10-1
TGCGCCAGCAGTGCGGAGCCCTCTGGAAACACCATATATTTT
CASSAEPSGNTIYF
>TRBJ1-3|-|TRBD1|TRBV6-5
TGTGCCAGCAGGATGGACAGGTTCTCTGGAAACACCATATATTTT
CASRMDRFSGNTIYF
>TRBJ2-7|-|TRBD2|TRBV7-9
TGTGCCAGCACCCGGACTAGCGGGATCACCTACGAGCAGTACTTC
CASTRTSGITYEQYF
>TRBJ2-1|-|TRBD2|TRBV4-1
TGCGCCAGCAGCCAAGATCCGGGGGCTAGCGGGAGGAATGAGCAGTTCTTC
CASSQDPGASGRNEQFF
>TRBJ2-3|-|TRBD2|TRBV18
TGTGCCAGCTCACCGCTAGCGGGAGGGCGGGTGCAGTATTTT
CASSPLAGGRVQYF
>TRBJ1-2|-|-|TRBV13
TGTGCCAGCAGCCAGCAGGGTGAAGGCTACACCTTC
CASSQQGEGYTF
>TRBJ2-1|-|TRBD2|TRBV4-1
TGCGCCAGCAGCCAAGATAGACTAGCGGGAAGATACAATGAGCAGTTCTTC
CASSQDRLAGRYNEQFF
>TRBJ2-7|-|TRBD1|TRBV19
TGTGCCAGTAGTACCACGGGGACCGGGACAGGGTTTAGCTACGAGCAGTACTTC
CASSTTGTGTGFSYEQYF
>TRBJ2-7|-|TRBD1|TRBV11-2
TGTGCCAGCAGCTTATACAGGGGGCACTACGAGCAGTACTTC
CASSLYRGHYEQYF
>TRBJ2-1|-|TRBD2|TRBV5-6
TGTGCCAGCAGCTTCGGTCTAGCGGGAGTCTATGAGCAGTTCTTC
CASSFGLAGVYEQFF
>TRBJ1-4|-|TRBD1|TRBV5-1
TGCGCCAGCAGCTGGTTACAGGGGCAGGCTGAAAAACTGTTTTTT
CASSWLQGQAEKLFF
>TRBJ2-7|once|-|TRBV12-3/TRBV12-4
TGTGCCAGCAGTTTAAATCAGGGGTACGAGCAGTACTTC
CASSLNQGYEQYF
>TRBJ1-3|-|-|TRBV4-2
TGTGCCAGCAGCCAAGAAGCAGGCGACCCTGGAAACACCATATATTTT
CASSQEAGDPGNTIYF
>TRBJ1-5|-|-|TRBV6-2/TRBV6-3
TGTGCCAGCAGCCCGACAGCTAGCAATCAGCCCCAGCATTTT
CASSPTASNQPQHF
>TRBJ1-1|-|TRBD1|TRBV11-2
TGTGCCAGCAGCTTTTTTATGGGACAGGGAGATACTGAAGCTTTCTTT
CASSFFMGQGDTEAFF
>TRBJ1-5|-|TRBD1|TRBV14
TGTGCCAGCAGCCAAGGGGGACAGGGGGCACAGCCCCAGCATTTT
CASSQGGQGAQPQHF
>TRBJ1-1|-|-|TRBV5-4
TGTGCCAGCAGCTCCGCGTTTGGCAGGGACACTGAAGCTTTCTTT
CASSSAFGRDTEAFF
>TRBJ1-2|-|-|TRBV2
TGTGCCAGCAATAACGGGGTGACCTATGGCTACACCTTC
CASNNGVTYGYTF
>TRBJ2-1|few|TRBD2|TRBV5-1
TGCGCCAGCAGCTTATCTAGCGGGGCAACCGATGAGCAGTTCTTC
CASSLSSGATDEQFF
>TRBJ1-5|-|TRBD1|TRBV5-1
TGCGCCAGCAGCGAAGGGACAGGGGGCGCGTACTCTCAGCCCCAGCATTTT
CASSEGTGGAYSQPQHF
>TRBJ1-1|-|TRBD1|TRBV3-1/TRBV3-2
TGTGCCAGCAGCCAAGGCAGGGGGCTCACTGAAGCTTTCTTT
CASSQGRGLTEAFF
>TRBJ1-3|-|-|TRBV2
TGTGCCAGCAACGTATATCGAGGTACTGGAAACACCATATATTTT
CASNVYRGTGNTIYF
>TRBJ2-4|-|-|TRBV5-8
TGTGCCAGCAGCTACCCGATGGTAGCTAACATTCAGTACTTC
CASSYPMVANIQYF
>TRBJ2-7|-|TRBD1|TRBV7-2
TGTGCCAGCAGCCCAAGACAGGGTTCGACCCACGAGCAGTACTTC
CASSPRQGSTHEQYF
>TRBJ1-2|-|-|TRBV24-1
TGTGCCACCAGTGTAAACAGCTATGGCTACACCTTC
CATSVNSYGYTF
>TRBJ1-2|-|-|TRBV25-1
TGTGCCAGCAGTGATTCAGGCACCCATATAAACTATGGCTACACCTTC
CASSDSGTHINYGYTF
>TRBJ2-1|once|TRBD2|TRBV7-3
TGTGCCAGCAGCTTAATCTACCTAGCGGGGGGAAGTAATGAGCAGTTCTTC
CASSLIYLAGGSNEQFF
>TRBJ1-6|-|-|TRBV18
TGTGCCAGCTCACGTTCCACAGTTCATAATTCACCCCTCCACTTT
CASSRSTVHNSPLHF
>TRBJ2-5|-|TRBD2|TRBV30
TGTGCCTGGAGTGTTATCAGCACTAGCGCCAAGAGGACCCAGTACTTC
CAWSVISTSAKRTQYF
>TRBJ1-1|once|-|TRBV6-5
TGTGCCAGCAGTCCAACAGGGAACACTGAAGCTTTCTTT
CASSPTGNTEAFF
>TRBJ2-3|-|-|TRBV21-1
TGTGCCAGCAGCAAAGAAGGAGGGAATAGCACAGATACGCAGTATTTT
CASSKEGGNSTDTQYF
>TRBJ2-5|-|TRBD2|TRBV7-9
TGTGCCAGCAGCTTAGAGGGAGCGGGGGGGCAAGAGACCCAGTACTTC
CASSLEGAGGQETQYF
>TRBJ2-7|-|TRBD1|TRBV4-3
TGCGCCAGCAGCCAAGGGACAGGGGGCTTAGTCTACGAGCAGTACTTC
CASSQGTGGLVYEQYF
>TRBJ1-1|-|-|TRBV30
TGTGCCTGGAGAGGGGCAGCCCCTGAAGCTTTCTTT
CAWRGAAPEAFF
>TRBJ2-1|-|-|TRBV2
TGTGCCAGCCGAGAGTCTTCCTACAATGAGCAGTTCTTC
CASRESSYNEQFF
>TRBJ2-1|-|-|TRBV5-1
TGCGCCAGCAGCTTGGATGGGGGCGCAAGGAATGAGCAGTTCTTC
CASSLDGGARNEQFF
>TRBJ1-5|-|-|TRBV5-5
TGTGCCAGCAGCTTGCTGATAGGGGAGGCTCAGCCCCAGCATTTT
CASSLLIGEAQPQHF
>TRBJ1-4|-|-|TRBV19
TGTGCCAGTAGTGGGGTGCCGACAGGATCCCCAACTAATGAAAAACTGTTTTTT
CASSGVPTGSPTNEKLFF
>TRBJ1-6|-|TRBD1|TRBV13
TGTGCCAGCAGCATGGGACAGCTCTATAATTCACCCCTCCACTTT
CASSMGQLYNSPLHF